This paragraph reports one TCR beta chain. Its target antigen remains unknown. Base qualities are missing; no much larger clone stands one base away. The record originates from a study of T cell responses to AZD1222 COVID-19 vaccine (dated by TCRdb to the early 2020s). About the study as a whole: Because spike-specific TCR depth and breadth did not differ between the two schedules, AZD1222 recipients who got a second dose at roughly 4 weeks were pooled with those who got a second dose at roughly 12 weeks. A total of roughly 240 trial participants underwent TCR sequencing, of whom about 200 received two doses of AZD1222 and 26 received two doses of the MenACWY control vaccine. Enrollment into the trials was organized by age into subgroups of 18-55, 56-69 and 70-plus years, and those subgroups contained roughly 150, 30 and 60 TCR-sequenced participants, respectively.

On the study overall, not on this receptor specifically: After two AZD1222 doses, spike-specific TCR breadth and depth were significantly higher than at day 0 and than in MenACWY recipients. Only 5 to 7 AZD1222 recipients were SARS-CoV-2 seropositive at baseline, limiting conclusions about previously exposed vaccinees. Participants were mostly white British, with more females than males. The authors suggested clonal diversity may have been underestimated. CD4 TCRs associated with the vaccine covered the entire spike protein, and the dominant responses were in regions 160-218 and 743-854. In the small 56-69-year group, the increase in depth fell short of significance, most likely because of low power. Because no day 14 peak-response samples were available, repertoires were characterized only after the peak T cell response. Nearly half of unique spike-specific TCRs reportedly recognized epitopes outside regions mutated in the B.1.351 and B.1.1.7 variants.

Inclusive of the bounding cysteine and phenylalanine, the CDR3 is 14 residues long. Just the 42-base CDR3 DNA is kept, in frame starting at base 1. Per the germline V gene, SGHTA is the CDR1 and FQGNSA is the CDR2. Relative to germline, V is 4 bases shorter and J is 0 bases shorter, with 9 bases between their ends. The CDR3 regions of human TCRbeta chains were subjected to immunosequencing. Under the source paper's analysis protocol: TCRs in the repertoires were compared against a reference library of SARS-CoV-2-specific TCRs that had been generated with the MIRA antigen-specificity platform. Breadth was defined as the fraction of unique TCRs that were SARS-CoV-2-associated, and depth was defined as the fraction of total T cells that were SARS-CoV-2-associated. Using the MIRA data, every spike-specific TCR was mapped to the spike region that the TCR reacted to and assigned to either a CD4 or a CD8 class. Log10-transformed breadth and depth values were compared by one-way ANOVA with Sidak's multiple comparisons tests. What TCRdb holds here is the immuneACCESS table cut down to in-frame rearrangements. Part of the clones is not present; checked against another copy, under half of the missing clones reflect an unresolved V gene, and the others are unexplained. The DNA was the basis for D and trimming; V, J and clone size are from that table. The sample records 110,000 to 150,000 clones, 80% to 95% of which are singletons. The ten largest clones take up over 3% of the sample.

In the paper's terms, the time point label means: baseline before first vaccination. The vaccinee samples were drawn from two UK trials, COV001 and COV002, one of which was a single-blind randomized controlled phase 2/3 trial testing AZD1222 (ChAdOx1 nCoV-19) in healthy adults. For TCRbeta chain sequencing, PBMC samples were collected from trial participants at day 0 and at day 28 after the second dose. The chain couples TRBV7-2 to TRBJ1-1, with no confidently assigned D gene. The specimen was peripheral blood, collected on day 0 of AZD1222 vaccination. This TCR was sampled from an adult in good health. DNA sequence: TGTGCCAGCAGCTGGCGGAACGTGAACACTGAAGCTTTCTTT. Translated, it gives CASSWRNVNTEAFF.